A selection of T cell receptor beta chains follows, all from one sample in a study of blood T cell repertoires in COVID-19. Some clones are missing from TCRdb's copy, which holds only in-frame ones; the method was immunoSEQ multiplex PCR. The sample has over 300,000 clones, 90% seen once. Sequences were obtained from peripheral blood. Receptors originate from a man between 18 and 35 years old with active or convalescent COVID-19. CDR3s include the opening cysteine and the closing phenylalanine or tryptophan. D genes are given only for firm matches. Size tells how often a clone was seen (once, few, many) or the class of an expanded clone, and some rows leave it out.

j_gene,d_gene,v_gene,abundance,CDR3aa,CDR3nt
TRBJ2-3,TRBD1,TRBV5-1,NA,CASSYRDRSTDTQYF,TGCGCCAGCAGCTACCGGGACAGATCCACAGATACGCAGTATTTT
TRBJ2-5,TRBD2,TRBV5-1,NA,CASSRLAGALQETQYF,TGCGCCAGCAGCCGACTAGCGGGGGCCCTTCAAGAGACCCAGTACTTC
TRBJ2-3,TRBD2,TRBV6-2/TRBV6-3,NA,CASSSAPTSGGADTQYF,TGTGCCAGCAGTTCCGCCCCGACTAGCGGGGGGGCAGATACGCAGTATTTT
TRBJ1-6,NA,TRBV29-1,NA,CSVEDSNSPLHF,TGCAGCGTTGAAGATTCGAATTCACCCCTCCACTTT
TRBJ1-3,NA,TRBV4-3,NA,CASSQDGVADGAAGGNTIYF,TGCGCCAGCAGCCAAGATGGGGTTGCGGATGGTGCCGCGGGGGGAAACACCATATATTTT
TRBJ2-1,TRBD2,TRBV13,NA,CASSPWTSGSSYNEQFF,TGTGCCAGCAGCCCATGGACTAGCGGGAGTTCCTACAATGAGCAGTTCTTC
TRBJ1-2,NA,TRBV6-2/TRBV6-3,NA,CASSYSQSNGYTF,TGTGCCAGCAGTTACTCACAGTCAAATGGCTACACCTTC
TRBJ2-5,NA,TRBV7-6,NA,CASSPEWGPQETQYF,TGTGCCAGCAGCCCAGAGTGGGGCCCTCAAGAGACCCAGTACTTC
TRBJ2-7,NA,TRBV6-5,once,CASSYSGHSYEQYF,TGTGCCAGCAGTTACTCGGGACACTCCTACGAGCAGTACTTC
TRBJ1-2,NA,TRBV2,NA,CASGEGFYGYTF,TGTGCCAGCGGGGAGGGGTTCTATGGCTACACCTTC
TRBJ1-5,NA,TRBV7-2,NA,CASSPAGISGNQPQHF,TGTGCCAGCAGCCCTGCGGGGATAAGCGGCAATCAGCCCCAGCATTTT
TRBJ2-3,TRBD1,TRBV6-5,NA,CASRDRGLADTQYF,TGTGCCAGCAGGGACAGGGGGTTAGCAGATACGCAGTATTTT
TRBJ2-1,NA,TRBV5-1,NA,CASSLLRGTYNEQFF,TGCGCCAGCAGCTTGTTGCGGGGAACCTACAATGAGCAGTTCTTC
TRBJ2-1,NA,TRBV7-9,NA,CASSLWLANNNEQFF,TGTGCCAGCAGCTTATGGCTAGCGAATAACAATGAGCAGTTCTTC
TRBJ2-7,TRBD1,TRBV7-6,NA,CASSSGQGLEEQYF,TGTGCCAGCAGCTCGGGACAGGGTTTGGAGGAGCAGTACTTC
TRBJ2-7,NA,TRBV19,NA,CAKRRQANDEQYF,TGTGCCAAGAGGAGGCAGGCGAACGACGAGCAGTACTTC
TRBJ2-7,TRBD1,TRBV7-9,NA,CASGTASYEQYF,TGTGCCAGCGGGACAGCCTCCTACGAGCAGTACTTC
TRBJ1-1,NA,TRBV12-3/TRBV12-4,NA,CASTTRTEAFF,TGTGCCAGCACCACGAGGACTGAAGCTTTCTTT
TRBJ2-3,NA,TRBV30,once,CAWSRDSLLTDTQYF,TGTGCCTGGAGTCGAGACTCTTTGTTGACAGATACGCAGTATTTT
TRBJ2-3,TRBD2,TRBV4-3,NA,CASSPRPSLAGAGWPTDTQYF,TGCGCCAGCAGTCCTAGGCCCTCCCTAGCGGGGGCCGGGTGGCCCACAGATACGCAGTATTTT
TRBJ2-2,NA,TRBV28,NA,CASSSIRSPGELFF,TGTGCCAGCAGTTCCATCCGAAGCCCCGGGGAGCTGTTTTTT
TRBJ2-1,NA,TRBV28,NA,CASSALGQGNEQFF,TGTGCCAGCAGTGCCCTCGGGCAGGGCAATGAGCAGTTCTTC
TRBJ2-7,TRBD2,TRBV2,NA,CASSEATSAGDYEQYF,TGTGCCAGCAGTGAAGCCACTAGCGCGGGCGACTACGAGCAGTACTTC
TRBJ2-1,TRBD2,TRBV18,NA,CASSPTTSVAGIGNEQFF,TGTGCCAGCTCACCAACTACTAGCGTAGCGGGAATAGGGAATGAGCAGTTCTTC
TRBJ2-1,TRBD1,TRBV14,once,CASSQELGTAYYNEQFF,TGTGCCAGCAGCCAAGAGCTGGGGACAGCGTACTACAATGAGCAGTTCTTC
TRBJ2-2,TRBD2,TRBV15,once,CATSREFIAGGPGELFF,TGTGCCACCAGCAGAGAGTTCATTGCGGGAGGTCCCGGGGAGCTGTTTTTT
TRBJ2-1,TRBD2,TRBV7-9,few,CASSLVILAGVLGNEQFF,TGTGCCAGCAGCTTAGTCATATTAGCGGGAGTACTAGGGAATGAGCAGTTCTTC
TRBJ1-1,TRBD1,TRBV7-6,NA,CASSLVQGQGNTEAFF,TGTGCCAGCAGCTTAGTTCAGGGACAGGGGAACACTGAAGCTTTCTTT
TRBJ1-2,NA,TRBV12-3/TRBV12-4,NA,CASRGLRGYTF,TGTGCCAGCCGGGGGTTAAGGGGCTACACCTTC
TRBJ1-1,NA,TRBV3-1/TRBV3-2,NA,CASSQDAGTYTEAFF,TGTGCCAGCAGCCAAGATGCGGGGACCTACACTGAAGCTTTCTTT
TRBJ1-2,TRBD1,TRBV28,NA,CASSFTGTDYGYTF,TGTGCCAGCAGTTTTACTGGGACAGACTATGGCTACACCTTC
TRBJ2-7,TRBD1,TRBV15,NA,CATSRDSLGTGEYEQYF,TGTGCCACCAGCAGAGATTCTCTCGGGACAGGGGAGTACGAGCAGTACTTC
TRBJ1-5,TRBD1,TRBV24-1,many,CATEIHRGVGPQHF,TGTGCCACGGAAATCCACAGGGGGGTTGGGCCCCAGCATTTT
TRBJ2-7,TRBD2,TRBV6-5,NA,CASSRLAGEQYF,TGTGCCAGCAGTAGACTAGCCGGCGAGCAGTACTTC
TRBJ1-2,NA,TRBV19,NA,CASREDSTGYTF,TGTGCCAGTAGGGAAGACAGCACCGGCTACACCTTC
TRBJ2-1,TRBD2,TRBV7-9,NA,CASTQIWGGRNEQFF,TGTGCCAGCACCCAAATCTGGGGGGGTAGGAATGAGCAGTTCTTC
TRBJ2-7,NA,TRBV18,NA,CASSPPANSYEQYF,TGTGCCAGCTCACCACCGGCCAACTCCTACGAGCAGTACTTC
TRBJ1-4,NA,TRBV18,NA,CASSPRLGIDEKLFF,TGTGCCAGCTCACCTAGACTAGGTATTGATGAAAAACTGTTTTTT
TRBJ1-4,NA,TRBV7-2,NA,CASSSTPTGTNEKLFF,TGTGCCAGCAGCTCAACCCCCACAGGGACTAATGAAAAACTGTTTTTT
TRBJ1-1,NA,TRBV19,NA,CASRSGTGGRNTEAFF,TGTGCCAGTAGGTCGGGCACGGGGGGCCGGAACACTGAAGCTTTCTTT
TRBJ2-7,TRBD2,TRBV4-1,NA,CASSQDSGLAGIYEQYF,TGCGCCAGCAGCCAAGACTCGGGACTAGCGGGAATCTACGAGCAGTACTTC
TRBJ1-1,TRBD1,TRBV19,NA,CASSLSTGVGTEAFF,TGTGCCAGTAGTCTCTCGACAGGGGTAGGCACTGAAGCTTTCTTT
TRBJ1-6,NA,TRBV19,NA,CASSNQANSPLHF,TGTGCCAGTAGTAACCAGGCTAATTCACCCCTCCACTTT
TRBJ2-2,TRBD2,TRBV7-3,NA,CASSLAGGPSSGELFF,TGTGCCAGCAGCTTAGCGGGAGGGCCGTCCAGCGGGGAGCTGTTTTTT
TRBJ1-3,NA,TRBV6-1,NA,CASTPWEGFGNTIYF,TGTGCCAGCACTCCCTGGGAGGGGTTCGGAAACACCATATATTTT
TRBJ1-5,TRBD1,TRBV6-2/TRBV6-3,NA,CASSQDLSGGWGNQPQHF,TGTGCCAGCAGCCAAGACCTATCAGGGGGCTGGGGCAATCAGCCCCAGCATTTT
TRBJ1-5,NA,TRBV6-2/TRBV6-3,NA,CASSYVQGSQPQHF,TGTGCCAGCAGTTACGTACAGGGTAGCCAGCCCCAGCATTTT
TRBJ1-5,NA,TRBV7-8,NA,CASSFLAGINQPQHF,TGTGCCAGCAGCTTTCTGGCAGGGATCAATCAGCCCCAGCATTTT
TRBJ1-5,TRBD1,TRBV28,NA,CASSQTGGLNQPQHF,TGTGCCAGCAGCCAGACAGGGGGCTTGAATCAGCCCCAGCATTTT
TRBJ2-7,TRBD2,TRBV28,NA,CASSFILLAGGEQYF,TGTGCCAGCAGTTTCATCTTACTAGCGGGAGGAGAGCAGTACTTC